This TCR beta chain was sequenced in a study of T cell changes during pregnancy in multiple sclerosis (dated by TCRdb to between 2018 and 2021). About the full investigation: The study looked at changes in the T cell repertoire across pregnancy in women with multiple sclerosis.

Turning to this clone: It lacks a known antigen. No base-level quality is on record; no much larger clone is a single base apart.

Library preparation employed the immunoSEQ multiplex PCR assay. Not all clones reach the TCRdb copy of this immuneACCESS table, which keeps in-frame sequences only. Checked studies attribute under half of the gap to unresolved V genes and leave the rest unexplained. The sample data list around 57,000 clones, and approximately 92% of these were observed just once. The ten largest account for less than 0.25% of the sample. From the germline V gene (reference sequence), CDR1 is SGHNT and CDR2 is YYREEE. The CDR3 covers 12 residues, taking in both the cysteine and the phenylalanine. Only the CDR3 part of the read is kept: 36 bases, read in frame from the first base. V loses 5 bases of germline sequence and J loses 7 bases, and the interval between the two ends is 12 bases.

Recombination joined TRBV5-4 with TRBJ1-2; the D gene lacks a confident call. Sequenced material: CD4+ T cells from peripheral blood mononuclear cells, taken in the third trimester of pregnancy. The origin of this receptor is a female donor with multiple sclerosis, enrolled in a pregnancy study. For the CDR3, the sequence is CASSLTPGGYTF. The DNA sequence is as follows: TGTGCCAGCAGTTTGACACCTGGTGGCTACACCTTC. Reference TRBV5-4 and TRBJ1-2 proteins supply the regions before and after the CDR3; the full variable domain is: ETGVTQSPTHLIKTRGQQVTLRCSSQSGHNTVSWYQQALGQGPQFIFQYYREEENGRGNFPPRFSGLQFPNYSSELNVNALELDDSALYLCASSLTPGGYTFGSGTRLTVV.